Described below is a single T cell receptor beta chain sequence and its context. Trimming at V came to 0 bases and at J to 8 bases, leaving 6 bases not matched to a gene. The germline gives CDR1 SGHNT, CDR2 YENEEA. The length of the CDR3 is 14 residues. TCRdb's copy holds only in-frame clones and misses some; the assay was immunoSEQ multiplex PCR. The table records 110,000 or so clones, 70% to 85% of them present only once. The sample is drawn from a study of control samples from healthy donors and cancer patients. The source of this sequence is a man aged 18-30 years in good health. This rearrangement joins TRBV11-3 to TRBJ1-2, with 7 positions matching TRBD1. The sample comprised blood. The CDR3: CASSLDKRGGGYTF. In DNA form, the CDR3 reads TGTGCCAGCAGCTTAGATAAAAGAGGGGGCGGCTACACCTTC. The variable domain in full, completed from reference TRBV11-3 and TRBJ1-2, reads EAGVVQSPRYKIIEKKQPVAFWCNPISGHNTLYWYLQNLGQGPELLIRYENEEAVDDSQLPKDRFSAERLKGVDSTLKIQPAELGDSAVYLCASSLDKRGGGYTFGSGTRLTVV.